The next 27 T cell receptor beta chains were all read from a single sample in a study of OX40 agonist ivuxolimab in advanced cancers. Profiling relied on immunoSEQ multiplex PCR, and the TCRdb table lists in-frame clones only, not all of them. The table has about 20,000 clones, 65% to 85% seen once. The source material was CD4+ or CD8+ T cells sorted from blood, sampled in a trial of the OX40 agonist ivuxolimab. These receptors all come from an adult with an advanced solid tumor such as melanoma, head and neck, liver or kidney cancer.

The V and J genes are TRBV29-1 and TRBJ2-1; D might be TRBD2 (6 bases). V was trimmed by 5 bases and J by 2 bases, leaving 13 bases between them. The length of the CDR3 is 14 residues. Germline V CDR1 and CDR2: SQVTM, ANQGSEA. The CDR3 DNA follows: TGCAGCGTTTTTGCGGGGTGGCCCTACAATGAGCAGTTCTTC. Its translation: CSVFAGWPYNEQFF.

The chain carries TRBV5-6 and TRBJ1-2, with D perhaps matching TRBD1 (6 bases). The CDR3 runs 14 residues. Trimming removed 2 bases at V and 6 bases at J, with 14 bases between. The germline V gene encodes CDR1 SGHDT and CDR2 YYEEEE. The CDR3 reads CASSFLQGPNGYTF. CDR3 DNA sequence: TGTGCCAGCAGCTTCCTTCAGGGGCCTAATGGCTACACCTTC. The whole variable domain, filled in from reference TRBV5-6 and TRBJ1-2, reads DAGVTQSPTHLIKTRGQQVTLRCSPKSGHDTVSWYQQALGQGPQFIFQYYEEEERQRGNFPDRFSGHQFPNYSSELNVNALLLGDSALYLCASSFLQGPNGYTFGSGTRLTVV.

The gene calls are TRBV7-6 and TRBJ2-7; a possible D gene is TRBD1 (5 bases). Trimming stripped 2 bases from V and 0 bases from J, with 8 bases between. The CDR3 has 14 amino acids. From germline, CDR1 is SGHVS and CDR2 FNYEAQ. DNA for the CDR3: TGTGCCAGCAGCTTAAGACAGTCCTCCTACGAGCAGTACTTC. This sequence encodes CASSLRQSSYEQYF.

A single count supports this clone. The rearrangement uses TRBV7-9 and TRBJ1-1; weak D call: TRBD1 (6 bases). V lost 9 bases and J 3 bases, leaving 20 bases between the germline ends. The germline V gene has CDR1 SEHNR and CDR2 FQNEAQ (reference sequence). The CDR3 contains 15 residues. In DNA form, the CDR3 reads TGTGCCAGTGGACAGTCGGACCAGGTATACACTGAAGCTTTCTTT. It is translated as CASGQSDQVYTEAFF.

The rearrangement links TRBV7-9 to TRBJ1-2, with a tentative D call TRBD1 (6 bases). CDR3 length: 16 amino acids. The V and J ends lost 4 bases and 8 bases respectively, with 23 bases between them. CDR1 SEHNR and CDR2 FQNEAQ come from the germline V gene (reference sequence). CDR3 protein: CASSSLGQGGRLGYTF. DNA of the CDR3: TGTGCCAGCAGCTCCCTAGGTCAAGGGGGACGGTTAGGCTACACCTTC.

This clone was observed a few times. The J gene is TRBJ1-2, the V gene TRBV7-9, with no clear D. Germline-derived CDR1 and CDR2 are SEHNR and FQNEAQ (reference sequence). Deletions cut 1 base from V and 8 bases from J, with 14 bases between. There are 14 residues in the CDR3. CDR3 in amino acids: CASSLVSGFQGYTF. For the CDR3, the DNA is TGTGCCAGCAGCTTAGTTTCCGGGTTCCAGGGCTACACCTTC.

The gene calls are TRBV4-1 and TRBJ2-7; unclear D gene. CDR1 and CDR2 from the germline V gene are MGHRA and YSYEKL. The V end was cut by 3 bases, the J end by 2 bases, with 14 bases between. This CDR3 has 15 residues. CDR3: CASSQDRGRTYEQYF. In DNA form, the CDR3 reads TGCGCCAGCAGCCAGGATAGAGGACGCACCTACGAGCAGTACTTC.

The chain employs TRBV5-1 and TRBJ2-3; tentative D call: TRBD1 (6 bases). CDR3 length: 13 amino acids. Germline V gene lookup returns CDR1 SGHRS and CDR2 YFSETQ. V was clipped by 3 bases and J by 1 base, with 6 bases between them. The CDR3 is CASSWTGTDTQYF. The CDR3 DNA reads TGCGCCAGCAGCTGGACAGGCACAGATACGCAGTATTTT.

V and J are TRBV6-4 and TRBJ2-3; the match to TRBD2 covers 9 bases. Germline V lookup: CDR1 MRHNA, CDR2 SNTAGT. This CDR3 has 15 amino acids. With V trimmed by 3 bases and J by 2 bases, 3 bases remained unmatched. The CDR3 sequence: CASSEGGGATDTQYF. Written as DNA, the CDR3 is TGTGCCAGCAGTGAAGGCGGGGGGGCCACAGATACGCAGTATTTT.

This clone was observed a handful of times. The chain links TRBV5-4 to TRBJ2-7, with a tentative D call TRBD1 (6 bases). The CDR3 is 15 amino acids. From germline, CDR1 is SGHNT and CDR2 YYREEE (reference sequence). V was trimmed by 3 bases and J by 6 bases, leaving 19 bases between them. The CDR3 coding sequence is TGTGCCAGCAGCTCTACAGGGTTTGGGTCGGGCGAGCAGTACTTC. Translation gives CASSSTGFGSGEQYF.

The rearrangement joins TRBV7-3 to TRBJ2-7; weak D call: TRBD1 (6 bases). The CDR3 is 13 residues long. Trimming took off 5 bases at V and 3 bases at J, with 11 bases between the two ends. Per germline, CDR1 SGHTA and CDR2 FQGTGA. The CDR3 reads CASSEGVSYEQYF. CDR3 nucleotide sequence: TGTGCCAGCAGCGAGGGGGTCAGCTACGAGCAGTACTTC.

This clone was picked up one time. The chain is built from TRBV27 and TRBJ1-6, with a possible D match to TRBD1 (5 bases). Between the trimmed V and J ends, which lost 5 bases and 4 bases, there was a span of 18 bases. CDR3 length: 17 residues. Germline CDR1 MNHEY, CDR2 SMNVEV (reference sequence). The CDR3 loop is CASSTSTRDLYNSPLHF. For the CDR3, the DNA is TGTGCCAGCAGTACCTCTACCAGGGACCTATATAATTCACCCCTCCACTTT.

This clone was counted only a few times. The CDR3 DNA follows: TGTGCCAGCACCAACTCCTATAATTCACCCCTCCACTTT. Its translation: CASTNSYNSPLHF. This sequence joins TRBV9 and TRBJ1-6; D unresolved. CDR1 and CDR2 (germline): SGDLS, YYNGEE. This CDR3 is 13 amino acids long. Deletions cut 6 bases from V and 0 bases from J, with 4 bases between.

This clone was detected once. This rearrangement joins TRBV7-8 to TRBJ2-7; 10 nucleotides agree with TRBD2. CDR3 length equals 16 residues. Germline CDR1 and CDR2: SGHVS and FQNEAQ. The ends lost 5 bases at V and 1 base at J; junction bases unmatched: 8. The CDR3 protein is CASSTRPSGGSYEQYF. DNA of the CDR3: TGTGCCAGCAGCACCCGACCTAGCGGGGGTTCCTACGAGCAGTACTTC.

The chain combines TRBV7-9 with TRBJ2-7; 10 bases are a match to TRBD1. The CDR3 spans 15 residues. The germline V gene has CDR1 SEHNR and CDR2 FQNEAQ (reference sequence). The trim removed 4 bases at V and 4 bases at J, leaving 7 bases unmatched. CDR3 sequence: CASSSAGTGDYEQYF. The CDR3 DNA follows: TGTGCCAGCAGCTCGGCCGGGACAGGGGATTACGAGCAGTACTTC.

The CDR3: CASLGTGGNQPQHF. In DNA, the CDR3 is TGTGCCAGCCTCGGGACAGGGGGCAATCAGCCCCAGCATTTT. The chain has TRBV6-5 and TRBJ1-5; TRBD1 agrees at 10 bases. V lost 8 bases and J lost 2; bases outside the gene matches: 3. This CDR3 comprises 14 residues. CDR1 and CDR2 from the germline V gene are MNHEY and SVGAGI.

The chain joins TRBV19 to TRBJ1-6, with 9 bases that match TRBD1. Germline CDR1 and CDR2: LNHDA and SQIVND (reference sequence). The CDR3 totals 15 residues. The ends lost 5 bases at V and 10 bases at J; junction bases unmatched: 9. CDR3 in amino acids: CASSAWDRVESPLHF. CDR3 DNA: TGTGCCAGTAGTGCCTGGGACAGGGTAGAGTCACCCCTCCACTTT.

V and J are TRBV11-2 and TRBJ2-7; TRBD1 matches at 8 bases. Germline V gene sequence: CDR1 SGHAT, CDR2 FQNNGV. The J segment lost 6 bases and the V segment lost 0 bases, leaving 10 bases of the junction unmatched. The CDR3 runs 16 residues. CDR3 DNA sequence: TGTGCCAGCAGCTTAGAAACCCAGGGGGCGCGAGGCGAGCAGTACTTC. Protein product: CASSLETQGARGEQYF.

The V and J genes are TRBV5-8 and TRBJ2-7; unclear D gene. The CDR3 loop spans 13 amino acids. CDR1 is SGHTS and CDR2 is YDEGEE in the germline V gene. Deletions cut 7 bases from V and 0 bases from J, with 11 bases between. The CDR3 sequence is CASGSGNSYEQYF. CDR3 in DNA: TGTGCCAGCGGCTCGGGCAACTCCTACGAGCAGTACTTC.

The CDR3 sequence is CASSPEGTTANEQFF. Here the CDR3 DNA reads TGTGCCAGCTCACCAGAAGGGACCACAGCCAATGAGCAGTTCTTC. The chain combines TRBV18 with TRBJ2-1, with D possibly called TRBD1 or TRBD2 (5 bases each). In germline, CDR1 is KGHSH, CDR2 LQKENI. Trimming removed 2 bases from V and 6 bases from J, with 14 bases in between. This CDR3 region has 15 residues.

The V call is TRBV4-1, the J call TRBJ2-6; D is undetermined. The V end lost 6 bases, the J end lost 4 bases, and 7 bases lay between the germline ends. This CDR3 has 13 residues. The germline CDR1 and CDR2 sequences are MGHRA and YSYEKL. Here the CDR3 reads CASRERGANVLTF. CDR3 bases: TGCGCCAGCAGGGAGAGGGGGGCCAACGTCCTGACTTTC.

This clone was seen a single time. V gene TRBV4-1 combines with J gene TRBJ1-5; D perhaps matches TRBD1 (5 bases). The V end was cut by 0 bases, the J end by 2 bases, with 14 bases between. The CDR3 has 17 amino acids. CDR1 is MGHRA, CDR2 YSYEKL, per germline. The CDR3 reads CASSQDWGWGGNQPQHF. The CDR3 DNA reads TGCGCCAGCAGCCAAGATTGGGGTTGGGGGGGCAATCAGCCCCAGCATTTT.

In regard to this clone: The germline gene is not matched at one end of the junction; a read error may be the cause. The chain carries TRBV5-5 and TRBJ2-7; D is undetermined. Germline V gene lookup returns CDR1 SGHKS and CDR2 YYEKEE (reference sequence). The CDR3 length is 12 residues. The CDR3 DNA reads TGCGCCAGCAGCCAAGTCGGTAACGAGCAGTACTTC. Translation: CASSQVGNEQYF.

This chain joins TRBV27 and TRBJ2-3; no definite D call. Germline CDR1 is MNHEY and CDR2 is SMNVEV (reference sequence). The CDR3 totals 13 residues. Trimming removed 2 bases at V and 0 bases at J, with 3 bases between. The CDR3 DNA sequence: TGTGCCAGCAGTTTAATCAGCACAGATACGCAGTATTTT. Protein: CASSLISTDTQYF.

CDR3 coding DNA: TGTGCCAGCAGTGCTACCCGAGGGGAGCAGTACTTC. Translated, it gives CASSATRGEQYF. V gene TRBV25-1 combines with J gene TRBJ2-7; perhaps TRBD2 as D (5 bases). Trimming stripped 4 bases from V and 7 bases from J, with 11 bases between. This CDR3 spans 12 amino acids. Looked up from germline, CDR1 is MGHDK and CDR2 is SYGVNS.

The V call is TRBV5-4, the J call TRBJ1-1, with 7 bases identical to TRBD1. The CDR3 spans 14 residues. V lost 3 bases to trimming and J lost 4 bases; unmatched junction nucleotides: 6. The V gene's germline CDR1 is SGHNT and CDR2 YYREEE (reference sequence). The CDR3 here is CASSSHRGVTEAFF. The CDR3 DNA follows: TGTGCCAGCAGCTCACACAGGGGAGTCACTGAAGCTTTCTTT. Supplemented by reference TRBV5-4 and TRBJ1-1, the full variable domain reads ETGVTQSPTHLIKTRGQQVTLRCSSQSGHNTVSWYQQALGQGPQFIFQYYREEENGRGNFPPRFSGLQFPNYSSELNVNALELDDSALYLCASSSHRGVTEAFFGQGTRLTVV.

This clone was seen only once. The CDR3 DNA reads as TGCGCCAGCAGCCAAGGGTTTATGGTGCAGGACTACAATGAGCAGTTCTTC. Translating it yields CASSQGFMVQDYNEQFF. The chain joins TRBV4-3 to TRBJ2-1; no clear D gene. Trimming left V 1 base short and J 3 bases short, with 16 bases between. Germline CDR1 and CDR2: LGHNA and YSLEER. The CDR3 is 17 amino acids.